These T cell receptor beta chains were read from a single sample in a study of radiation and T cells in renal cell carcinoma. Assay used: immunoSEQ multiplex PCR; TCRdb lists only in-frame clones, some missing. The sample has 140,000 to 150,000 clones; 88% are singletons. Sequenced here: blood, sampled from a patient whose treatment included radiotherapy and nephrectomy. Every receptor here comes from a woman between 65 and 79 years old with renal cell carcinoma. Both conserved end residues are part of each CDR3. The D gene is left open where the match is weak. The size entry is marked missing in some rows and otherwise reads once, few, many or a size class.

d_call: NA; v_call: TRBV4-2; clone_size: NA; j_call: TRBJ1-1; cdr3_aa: CASSQEVDNTEAFF; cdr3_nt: TGTGCCAGCAGCCAAGAAGTAGATAACACTGAAGCTTTCTTT
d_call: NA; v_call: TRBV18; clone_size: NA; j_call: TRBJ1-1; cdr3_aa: CASSRQTIYTEAFF; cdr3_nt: TGTGCCAGCTCACGACAGACTATATACACTGAAGCTTTCTTT
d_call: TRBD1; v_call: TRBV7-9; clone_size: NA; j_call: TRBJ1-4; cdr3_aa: CASSFRGSEKLFF; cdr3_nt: TGTGCCAGCAGCTTCAGGGGGAGTGAAAAACTGTTTTTT
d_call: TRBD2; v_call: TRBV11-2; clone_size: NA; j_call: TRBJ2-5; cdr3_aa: CASSFEIAGAAPVTQYF; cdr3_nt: TGTGCCAGCAGCTTTGAAATAGCGGGGGCCGCCCCAGTGACCCAGTACTTC
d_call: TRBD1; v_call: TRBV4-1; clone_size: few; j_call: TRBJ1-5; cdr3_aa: CASSQDEGQGLRPQHF; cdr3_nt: TGCGCCAGCAGCCAAGATGAGGGACAGGGGTTAAGGCCCCAGCATTTT
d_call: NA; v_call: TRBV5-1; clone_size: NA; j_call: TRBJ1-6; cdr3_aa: CASSLAGPNSPLHF; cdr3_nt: TGCGCCAGCAGCTTGGCGGGGCCTAATTCACCCCTCCACTTT
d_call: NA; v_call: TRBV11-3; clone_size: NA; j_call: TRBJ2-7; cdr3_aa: CASSSGLYEQYF; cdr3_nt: TGTGCCAGCAGCTCTGGACTTTACGAGCAGTACTTC
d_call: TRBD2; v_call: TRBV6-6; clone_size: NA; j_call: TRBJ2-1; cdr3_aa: CASRVAGLYNEQFF; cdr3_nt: TGTGCCAGCAGGGTAGCGGGGCTATACAATGAGCAGTTCTTC
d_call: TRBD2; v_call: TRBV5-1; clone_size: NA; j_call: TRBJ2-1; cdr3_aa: CASSPRTSGGSSYNEQFF; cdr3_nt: TGCGCCAGCAGCCCCCGGACTAGCGGGGGGAGCTCCTACAATGAGCAGTTCTTC
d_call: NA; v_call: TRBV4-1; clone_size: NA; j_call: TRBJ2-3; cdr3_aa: CASSQEFPSPTDTQYF; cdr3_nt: TGCGCCAGCAGCCAAGAATTTCCTAGCCCCACAGATACGCAGTATTTT
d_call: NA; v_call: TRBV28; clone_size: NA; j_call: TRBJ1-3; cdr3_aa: CASRDWTDSGNTIYF; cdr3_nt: TGTGCCAGCAGGGACTGGACGGACTCTGGAAACACCATATATTTT
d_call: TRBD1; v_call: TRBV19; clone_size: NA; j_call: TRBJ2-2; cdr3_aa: CASSNKRTGAGELFF; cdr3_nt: TGTGCCAGTAGCAACAAACGAACAGGGGCCGGGGAGCTGTTTTTT
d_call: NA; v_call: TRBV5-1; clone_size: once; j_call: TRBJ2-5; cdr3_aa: CASSWGETQYF; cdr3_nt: TGCGCCAGCAGCTGGGGAGAGACCCAGTACTTC
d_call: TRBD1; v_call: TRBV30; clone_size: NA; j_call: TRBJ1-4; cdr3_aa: CAWSKGGQGNEKLFF; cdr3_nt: TGTGCCTGGAGCAAGGGGGGACAGGGGAATGAAAAACTGTTTTTT
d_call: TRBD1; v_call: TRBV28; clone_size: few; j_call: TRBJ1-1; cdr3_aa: CASTLPGQGYTEAFF; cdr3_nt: TGTGCCAGCACCCTCCCGGGACAGGGGTACACTGAAGCTTTCTTT
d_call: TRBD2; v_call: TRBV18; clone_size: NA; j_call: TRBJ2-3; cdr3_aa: CASSPKRGTSTDTQYF; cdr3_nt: TGTGCCAGCTCACCCAAGCGGGGAACTAGCACAGATACGCAGTATTTT
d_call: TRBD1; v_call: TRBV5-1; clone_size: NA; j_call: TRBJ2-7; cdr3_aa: CASSLGQGGWLQYF; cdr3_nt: TGCGCCAGCAGCTTAGGACAGGGCGGTTGGTTGCAGTACTTC
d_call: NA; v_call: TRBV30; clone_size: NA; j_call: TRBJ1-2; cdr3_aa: CAWGIGGPSFKGYTF; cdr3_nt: TGTGCCTGGGGTATCGGAGGACCGTCCTTTAAGGGCTACACCTTC
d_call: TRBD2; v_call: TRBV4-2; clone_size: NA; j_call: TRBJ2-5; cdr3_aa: CASSRGGASGAQETQYF; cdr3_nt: TGTGCCAGCAGTCGCGGGGGGGCTAGCGGGGCCCAAGAGACCCAGTACTTC
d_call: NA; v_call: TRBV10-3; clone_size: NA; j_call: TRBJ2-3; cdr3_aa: CAISGQSDTQYF; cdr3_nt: TGTGCCATCAGCGGACAGTCAGATACGCAGTATTTT
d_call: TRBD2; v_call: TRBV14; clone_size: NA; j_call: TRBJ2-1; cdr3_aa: CASSPGLGGFREQFF; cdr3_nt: TGTGCCAGCAGTCCTGGACTAGGAGGCTTCAGGGAGCAGTTCTTC
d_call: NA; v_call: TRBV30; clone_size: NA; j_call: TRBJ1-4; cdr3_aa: CAWSVNPGRVGEKLFF; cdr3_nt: TGTGCCTGGAGTGTAAATCCGGGCAGGGTAGGCGAAAAACTGTTTTTT
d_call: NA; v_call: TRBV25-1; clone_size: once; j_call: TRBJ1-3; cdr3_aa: CATRATGNTIYF; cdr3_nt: TGTGCCACACGGGCAACTGGAAACACCATATATTTT
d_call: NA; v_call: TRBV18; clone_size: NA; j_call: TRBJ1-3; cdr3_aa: CATQSGSANTIYF; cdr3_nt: TGTGCCACCCAGTCAGGGTCGGCGAACACCATATATTTT
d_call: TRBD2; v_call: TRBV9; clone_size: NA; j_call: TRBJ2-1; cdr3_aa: CASSVRLAGVNEQFF; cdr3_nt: TGTGCCAGCAGCGTTCGACTAGCGGGGGTTAATGAGCAGTTCTTC
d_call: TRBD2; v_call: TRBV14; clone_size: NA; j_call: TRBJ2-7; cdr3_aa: CASSRPSRGRDEQYF; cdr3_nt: TGTGCCAGCAGCCGCCCCTCCCGGGGGAGGGACGAGCAGTACTTC
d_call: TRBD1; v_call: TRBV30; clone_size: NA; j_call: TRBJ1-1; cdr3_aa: CAWSVGVRGQGEAFF; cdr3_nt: TGTGCCTGGAGTGTCGGAGTTAGGGGGCAGGGTGAAGCTTTCTTT